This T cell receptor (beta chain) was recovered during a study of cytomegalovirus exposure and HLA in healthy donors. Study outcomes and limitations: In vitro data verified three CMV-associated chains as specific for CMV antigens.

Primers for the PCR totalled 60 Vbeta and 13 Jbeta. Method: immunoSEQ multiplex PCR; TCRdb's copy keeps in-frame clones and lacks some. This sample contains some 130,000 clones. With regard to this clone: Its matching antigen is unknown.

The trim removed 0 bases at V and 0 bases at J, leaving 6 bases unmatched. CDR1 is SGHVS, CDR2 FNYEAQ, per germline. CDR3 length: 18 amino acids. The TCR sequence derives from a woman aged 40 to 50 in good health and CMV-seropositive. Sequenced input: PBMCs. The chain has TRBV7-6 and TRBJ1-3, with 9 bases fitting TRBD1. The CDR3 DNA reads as TGTGCCAGCAGCTTAGCAGTACAGGGGGCTTTCTCTGGAAACACCATATATTTT. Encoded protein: CASSLAVQGAFSGNTIYF.